The next 10 T cell receptor beta chains were all read from a single sample in a study of CD8 T cells in Susac syndrome. RNA, at roughly 0.45 to 1 ug, was reverse transcribed with random hexamers. TCRdb ran MiXCR on the immunoSEQ multiplex PCR reads and lists one entry per CDR3 protein. This sample has roughly 250,000 distinct CDR3 sequences, with less than 96% found just once. Sequencing was carried out using CD4+ T cells from PBMCs. The receptors were gathered from a human donor with Susac syndrome.

The chain employs TRBV4-2 and TRBJ2-1; 8 bases are shared with TRBD2. Looked up from germline, CDR1 is LGHNA and CDR2 is YNFKEQ. V shed 0 bases and J 0 bases; nucleotides not matched to a gene: 4. CDR3 length equals 17 residues. CDR3 sequence (DNA): TGTGCCAGCAGCCAAGAACCTAGCGGGTACTCCTACAATGAGCAGTTCTTC. Its translation is CASSQEPSGYSYNEQFF.

This clonotype was picked up one time. The V and J genes are TRBV5-1 and TRBJ2-7, with unresolved D. V lost 1 base and J 3 bases, leaving 8 bases between the germline ends. The CDR3 sequence is 13 residues long. The germline V gene has CDR1 SGHRS and CDR2 YFSETQ. DNA of the CDR3: TGCGCCAGCAGCTTGCTCCCAATCTACGAGCAGTACTTC. Protein sequence: CASSLLPIYEQYF.

The chain recombines TRBV28 with TRBJ2-1; TRBD2 matches 14 bases. The CDR3 covers 16 residues. Per germline, CDR1 MDHEN and CDR2 SYDVKM. Trimming removed 2 bases from V and 7 bases from J; junction bases left unmatched: 4. The CDR3 spells CASSLGGLAGGNEQFF. In DNA, the CDR3 is TGTGCCAGCAGTTTAGGCGGACTAGCGGGAGGTAATGAGCAGTTCTTC.

J is TRBJ2-1 and V is TRBV20-1, with 7 bases aligning to TRBD2. V lost 7 bases to trimming and J lost 5 bases; unmatched junction nucleotides: 5. This CDR3 region has 12 residues. Germline lookup yields CDR1 DFQATT and CDR2 SNEGSKA (reference sequence). Here the CDR3 reads CSEAGPNNEQFF. The CDR3 DNA reads TGCAGTGAAGCGGGGCCTAACAATGAGCAGTTCTTC.

The chain couples TRBV29-1 to TRBJ2-3; TRBD1 aligns across 7 bases. With 7 bases clipped from V and 6 bases from J, the junction kept 10 bases outside the gene matches. This CDR3 is 13 amino acids long. CDR1 is SQVTM and CDR2 is ANQGSEA in the germline V gene. Written as DNA, the CDR3 is TGCAGCGACTGGGACAGACCTCGGGATACGCAGTATTTT. Protein: CSDWDRPRDTQYF.

The chain combines TRBV27 with TRBJ2-5; TRBD1 matches at 8 bases. There are 15 residues in the CDR3. The V segment lost 2 bases and the J segment 2 bases; nucleotides outside the gene matches: 4. The germline CDR1 and CDR2 sequences are MNHEY and SMNVEV (reference sequence). Here the CDR3 reads CASSLQGAPQETQYF. The CDR3 DNA sequence: TGTGCCAGCAGTTTACAGGGGGCCCCTCAAGAGACCCAGTACTTC.

This clonotype appeared once. V usage is TRBV20-1 and J usage is TRBJ1-4; tentatively, D is TRBD1 (6 bases). The germline CDR1 and CDR2 sequences are DFQATT and SNEGSKA (reference sequence). This CDR3 has 16 residues. Between the trimmed V and J ends, which lost 0 bases and 3 bases, there was a span of 14 bases. The chain's CDR3 is CSAREGGGGPNEKLFF. CDR3 sequence (DNA): TGCAGTGCTAGAGAGGGGGGCGGGGGTCCTAATGAAAAACTGTTTTTT.

This chain joins TRBV30 and TRBJ2-5; weak D call: TRBD1 (5 bases). V was cut by 2 bases and J by 2 bases, with 6 bases left in between. The CDR3 has 12 residues. Germline V gene lookup returns CDR1 GTSNPN and CDR2 SVGIG (reference sequence). The DNA of the CDR3 is TGTGCCTGGAGTCGACAGCAAGAGACCCAGTACTTC. Residues: CAWSRQQETQYF.

The chain couples TRBV21-1 to TRBJ2-4; the table names TRBD1, a call not compared with the DNA. TRBV21-1 is shown as a pseudogene. This CDR3 has 15 amino acids. As DNA, the CDR3 is TGTGCCAGCAGCTCCCCGGGTCCGGCCAAAAACATTCAGTACTTC. It encodes CASSSPGPAKNIQYF.

The V and J genes are TRBV19 and TRBJ1-2; no definite D call. The V end lost 7 bases, the J end lost 4 bases, and 10 bases lay between the germline ends. This CDR3 has 12 residues. Per germline, CDR1 LNHDA and CDR2 SQIVND (reference sequence). The CDR3 DNA reads TGTGCCAGTACCCGAGCCAGCTATGGCTACACCTTC. The encoded protein is CASTRASYGYTF.